Each of the 31 T cell receptor beta chains below was sequenced from the same sample in a study of T cell changes during pregnancy in multiple sclerosis. Libraries were prepared by immunoSEQ multiplex PCR; TCRdb keeps only in-frame clonotypes and omits some of them. The table has approximately 44,000 clones, 75% to 95% seen once. This specimen was CD4+ T cells from peripheral blood mononuclear cells, taken before pregnancy. The receptor set was obtained from a female donor with multiple sclerosis, enrolled in a pregnancy study.

CDR3 nucleotide sequence: TGTGCCAGCAGCTTACAGGGGCTCACTGAAGCTTTCTTT. It translates to CASSLQGLTEAFF. The chain couples TRBV7-8 to TRBJ1-1; perhaps TRBD1 as D (6 bases). V was pared by 2 bases and J by 4 bases, with 8 bases between. Germline CDR1 reads SGHVS; CDR2 reads FQNEAQ. The length of the CDR3 is 13 residues.

The V and J genes are TRBV4-3 and TRBJ2-3; 10 bases are shared with TRBD2. Germline V CDR1 and CDR2: LGHNA, YSLEER. Trimming took 4 bases from V and 5 from J; bases not matched to a gene: 6. There are 15 residues in the CDR3. The CDR3 here is CASSRLSGGEDTQYF. In nucleotides, the CDR3 is TGCGCCAGCAGCCGTCTCAGCGGGGGGGAAGATACGCAGTATTTT.

The V gene is TRBV5-1, the J gene TRBJ2-1, with 9 bases aligning to TRBD1. Germline V lookup: CDR1 SGHRS, CDR2 YFSETQ. This CDR3 is 15 amino acids long. V lost 2 bases to trimming and J lost 7 bases; unmatched junction nucleotides: 7. CDR3 DNA sequence: TGCGCCAGCAGCTTCTCGGGACAGGGCCTGAATGAGCAGTTCTTC. This codes for CASSFSGQGLNEQFF. Drawing the rest from reference TRBV5-1 and TRBJ2-1, the complete variable domain is KAGVTQTPRYLIKTRGQQVTLSCSPISGHRSVSWYQQTPGQGLQFLFEYFSETQRNKGNFPGRFSGRQFSNSRSEMNVSTLELGDSALYLCASSFSGQGLNEQFFGPGTRLTVL.

The chain is built from TRBV4-2 and TRBJ2-6, with 9 bases identical to TRBD2. Unmatched junction bases numbered 9, after V lost 0 bases and J lost 0 bases. This CDR3 has 20 amino acids. Germline loops: CDR1 LGHNA, CDR2 YNFKEQ. The CDR3 DNA reads TGTGCCAGCAGCCAAGAGGTGGTACTAGCGGGTTTCTCTGGGGCCAACGTCCTGACTTTC. Its protein product is CASSQEVVLAGFSGANVLTF.

The chain links TRBV5-5 to TRBJ2-7; 7 bases fit TRBD1. There are 12 residues in the CDR3. Germline V gene sequence: CDR1 SGHKS, CDR2 YYEKEE (reference sequence). V was pared by 5 bases and J by 6 bases, with 5 bases of the junction left unmatched. The CDR3 DNA follows: TGTGCCAGCAGTACGAGGGGGCTCGAGCAGTACTTC. This codes for CASSTRGLEQYF.

V and J are TRBV7-2 and TRBJ1-6, with D maybe TRBD1 (6 bases). The ends were cut back, 5 bases at V and 4 bases at J, with 9 bases in the middle. CDR1 and CDR2 (germline): SGHTA, FQGNSA. The CDR3 is 14 amino acids. The DNA of the CDR3 is TGTGCCAGCAGCCTGGGGGCATATAATTCACCCCTCCACTTT. Translation gives CASSLGAYNSPLHF.

The chain is built from TRBV5-4 and TRBJ2-1; TRBD2 aligns across 14 bases. Germline CDR1 and CDR2: SGHNT and YYREEE (reference sequence). This CDR3 is 16 amino acids long. The ends lost 4 bases at V and 3 bases at J; junction bases unmatched: 3. CDR3 loop: CASSVGLAGGYNEQFF. In nucleotides, the CDR3 is TGTGCCAGCAGCGTCGGACTAGCGGGAGGCTACAATGAGCAGTTCTTC.

The chain uses TRBV19 and TRBJ1-1; possibly TRBD1 for D (5 bases). CDR1 and CDR2 from the germline V gene are LNHDA and SQIVND (reference sequence). This CDR3 is 14 amino acids long. Trimming took off 5 bases at V and 0 bases at J, with 10 bases between the two ends. The CDR3 DNA is TGTGCCAGTAGTGTGACAGCTATGAACACTGAAGCTTTCTTT. Amino acids: CASSVTAMNTEAFF.

The chain employs TRBV6-1 and TRBJ1-2; D unclear. The CDR3 is 15 residues long. The germline gives CDR1 MNHNS, CDR2 SASEGT. The V and J ends lost 1 base and 2 bases respectively, with 11 bases between them. The CDR3 sequence: CASSEGHSPNYGYTF. CDR3 nucleotide sequence: TGTGCCAGCAGTGAAGGGCACAGTCCGAACTATGGCTACACCTTC.

The rearrangement joins TRBV30 to TRBJ2-7; 10 bases line up with TRBD1. From germline, CDR1 is GTSNPN and CDR2 SVGIG (reference sequence). V lost 3 bases, J lost 2 bases, and 7 bases stayed unmatched. This CDR3 contains 15 residues. CDR3 DNA: TGTGCCTGGAGCCTTTCCGGGACAGGGGCCTACGAGCAGTACTTC. Residues: CAWSLSGTGAYEQYF.

Here the CDR3 reads CASSLSPGLETQYF. In nucleotides, the CDR3 is TGTGCCAGTAGTCTCTCCCCAGGGCTGGAGACCCAGTACTTC. V usage is TRBV19 and J usage is TRBJ2-5; D may be TRBD1 (5 bases). Germline CDR1 is LNHDA and CDR2 is SQIVND (reference sequence). The germline V and J ends were trimmed by 5 bases and 5 bases, with 15 bases remaining between them. The CDR3 loop spans 14 amino acids. Supplemented by reference TRBV19 and TRBJ2-5, the full variable domain reads DGGITQSPKYLFRKEGQNVTLSCEQNLNHDAMYWYRQDPGQGLRLIYYSQIVNDFQKGDIAEGYSVSREKKESFPLTVTSAQKNPTAFYLCASSLSPGLETQYFGPGTRLLVL.

This clone was seen a few times. The CDR3 protein is CASSLAGAGNTIYF. In DNA form, the CDR3 reads TGTGCCAGCAGCTTAGCAGGGGCTGGAAACACCATATATTTT. The V gene is TRBV7-7, the J gene TRBJ1-3; the D gene is possibly TRBD1 (5 bases). Germline V CDR1 and CDR2: SSHAT, FNYEAQ (reference sequence). V dropped 0 bases and J dropped 2 bases, with 5 bases sitting between them. The CDR3 has 14 amino acids.

The rearrangement joins TRBV30 to TRBJ2-1; a weak D match, TRBD2 (6 bases). The CDR3 loop spans 15 amino acids. Per germline, CDR1 GTSNPN and CDR2 SVGIG (reference sequence). V lost 5 bases to trimming and J lost 2 bases, with 16 bases between them. In nucleotides, the CDR3 is TGTGCCTGGGTGCGGGGCGAGAAACCCTACAATGAGCAGTTCTTC. Its translation: CAWVRGEKPYNEQFF.

The V and J genes are TRBV10-3 and TRBJ2-1; 9 bases are a match to TRBD1. Looked up from germline, CDR1 is ENHRY and CDR2 is SYGVKD. Trimming cost V 3 bases and J 7 bases; bases outside gene matches: 4. CDR3 length: 14 residues. CDR3 protein: CAISDTGGMNEQFF. CDR3 DNA: TGTGCCATCAGTGACACAGGGGGCATGAATGAGCAGTTCTTC.

The chain uses TRBV28 and TRBJ1-5; the D gene is possibly TRBD1 (6 bases). CDR3 length: 15 residues. Germline CDR1 is MDHEN and CDR2 is SYDVKM. V was cut by 6 bases and J by 0 bases, with 12 bases left in between. The CDR3 loop reads CASRVMGASNQPQHF. CDR3 bases: TGTGCCAGCAGGGTGATGGGGGCTAGCAATCAGCCCCAGCATTTT.

The chain is built from TRBV4-1 and TRBJ1-2; a possible D gene is TRBD1 (6 bases). This CDR3 has 16 amino acids. The V end lost 1 base, the J end lost 0 bases, and 12 bases lay between the germline ends. The germline V gene encodes CDR1 MGHRA and CDR2 YSYEKL. Written as DNA, the CDR3 is TGCGCCAGCAGCCAAGGGTCACAGGGCCCTAACTATGGCTACACCTTC. This sequence encodes CASSQGSQGPNYGYTF.

This sequence joins TRBV5-1 and TRBJ2-5; 8 nucleotides align to TRBD1. Germline CDR1 and CDR2: SGHRS and YFSETQ. This CDR3 has 13 residues. The V and J ends lost 0 bases and 5 bases, in that order; junction bases with no gene match: 0. The CDR3 protein is CASSLGQGETQYF. CDR3 sequence (DNA): TGCGCCAGCAGCTTGGGACAGGGGGAGACCCAGTACTTC.

V gene TRBV4-1 combines with J gene TRBJ1-1; D possibly corresponds to TRBD1 (6 bases). The germline V and J ends were trimmed by 1 base and 4 bases, with 13 bases remaining between them. The CDR3 has 15 amino acids. CDR1 is MGHRA, CDR2 YSYEKL, per germline. CDR3 sequence reads: CASSQVPGAGTEAFF. CDR3 bases: TGCGCCAGCAGCCAAGTCCCAGGGGCCGGCACTGAAGCTTTCTTT.

V is TRBV7-9 and J is TRBJ2-1; D is possibly TRBD2 (7 bases). The CDR3 is 12 residues long. Germline CDR1 is SEHNR and CDR2 is FQNEAQ (reference sequence). Trimming took 1 base from V and 14 from J, leaving 12 bases between them. The CDR3 is CASSLEGGDEFF. CDR3 nucleotides: TGTGCCAGCAGCTTAGAGGGGGGGGACGAGTTCTTC. Looking up the rest from reference TRBV7-9 and TRBJ2-1 gives the full variable domain: DTGVSQNPRHKITKRGQNVTFRCDPISEHNRLYWYRQTLGQGPEFLTYFQNEAQLEKSRLLSDRFSAERPKGSFSTLEIQRTEQGDSAMYLCASSLEGGDEFFGPGTRLTVL.

The chain combines TRBV7-3 with TRBJ1-1; 9 bases map to TRBD1. This CDR3 comprises 15 residues. Germline values: CDR1 SGHTA, CDR2 FQGTGA. V shed 4 bases, J shed 5 bases, and the junction held 8 bases outside the gene matches. The CDR3 DNA follows: TGTGCCAGCAGCTCGACAGGGGGTGGTGGAACTGAAGCTTTCTTT. It is translated as CASSSTGGGGTEAFF.

The CDR3 region has the DNA TGTGCCAGCAGCGTGACTAGCGGTGTAAGGGAGACCCAGTACTTC. This encodes CASSVTSGVRETQYF. V is TRBV9 and J is TRBJ2-5; 9 bases align to TRBD2. Trimming removed 2 bases from V and 5 bases from J; junction bases left unmatched: 7. The germline CDR1 and CDR2 sequences are SGDLS and YYNGEE. The CDR3 loop spans 15 amino acids.

V gene TRBV15 combines with J gene TRBJ1-1; D remains unclear. With 0 bases removed from V and 0 bases from J, the gap between germline ends came to 5 bases. Germline V gene data show CDR1 as LNHNV and CDR2 as YYDKDF (reference sequence). The CDR3 runs 14 residues. DNA for the CDR3: TGTGCCACCAGCAGAGATGACATGAACACTGAAGCTTTCTTT. Its protein is CATSRDDMNTEAFF.

This CDR3 reads CATAPDRTNEQYF. CDR3 nucleotides: TGTGCCACTGCCCCCGACAGGACCAACGAGCAGTACTTC. V usage is TRBV19 and J usage is TRBJ2-7, with a tentative D call TRBD1 (6 bases). The germline V and J ends were trimmed by 10 bases and 5 bases, with 18 bases remaining between them. Germline V gene lookup returns CDR1 LNHDA and CDR2 SQIVND (reference sequence). This CDR3 is built from 13 residues.

The CDR3: CASSSRLAAYNEQFF. In nucleotides, the CDR3 is TGTGCCAGCAGCTCTCGACTAGCCGCCTACAATGAGCAGTTCTTC. The rearrangement uses TRBV7-9 and TRBJ2-1; TRBD2 matches 7 bases. Germline assignment: CDR1 SEHNR and CDR2 FQNEAQ (reference sequence). Losses at the gene ends were 4 bases for V and 2 bases for J; bases not matched to a gene: 5. This CDR3 is 15 amino acids long.

The rearrangement joins TRBV5-4 to TRBJ2-1, with 7 bases that match TRBD1. J lost 1 base, V lost 0 bases, and 1 base had no gene match. This CDR3 spans 15 amino acids. The V gene's germline CDR1 is SGHNT and CDR2 YYREEE (reference sequence). This CDR3 is CASSLDRGSYNEQFF. In nucleotides, the CDR3 is TGTGCCAGCAGCTTGGACAGGGGTTCCTACAATGAGCAGTTCTTC.

The rearrangement links TRBV28 to TRBJ1-2; TRBD1 aligns across 9 bases. The CDR3 sequence is 15 residues long. The junction had 11 bases not matched to a gene; V was cut back by 5 bases and J by 7 bases. CDR1 is MDHEN and CDR2 is SYDVKM in the germline V gene. The CDR3 DNA sequence: TGTGCCAGCAGTCCCTTTCACAGGGGGCAGGGTGGCTACACCTTC. Encoded protein: CASSPFHRGQGGYTF.

The chain uses TRBV29-1 and TRBJ2-3; D is uncertain. The CDR3 spans 11 residues. Trimming took 1 base from V and 5 from J, leaving 4 bases between them. Germline assignment: CDR1 SQVTM and CDR2 ANQGSEA. Written as DNA, the CDR3 is TGCAGCGTTGAAGTCCTAGATACGCAGTATTTT. Translating it yields CSVEVLDTQYF.

Remarks on this clone: It is unclear where the CDR3 begins or ends on the DNA, so no DNA is shown, and the CDR3 is as TCRdb lists it. J is TRBJ2-2 and V is TRBV4-1; TRBD2, the D gene given by the table, was not confirmed from the DNA. CDR1 MGHRA and CDR2 YSYEKL come from the germline V gene. Both ends counted, the CDR3 spans 14 residues. The CDR3: CASSPILRAGELFF.

The chain carries TRBV2 and TRBJ2-2; no clear D gene. There are 15 residues in the CDR3. Trimming stripped 7 bases from V and 0 bases from J, with 12 bases between. CDR1 is SNHLY and CDR2 is FYNNEI in the germline V gene. DNA of the CDR3: TGTGCCAGCACTAACCAAGTGGCGAACACCGGGGAGCTGTTTTTT. Its translation: CASTNQVANTGELFF.

This clone was detected a few times. The chain is built from TRBV7-3 and TRBJ2-3; TRBD1 agrees at 11 bases. V trimming: 3 bases; J trimming: 2 bases; junction bases outside the gene matches: 1. The CDR3 is 15 residues long. Germline CDR1 reads SGHTA; CDR2 reads FQGTGA. The DNA for the CDR3 is TGTGCCAGCAGCTTGGGACAGGGGGTCACAGATACGCAGTATTTT. It yields the protein CASSLGQGVTDTQYF.

The genes are TRBV28 and TRBJ2-7, with a tentative D call TRBD2 (5 bases). The CDR3 has 14 amino acids. The germline V gene has CDR1 MDHEN and CDR2 SYDVKM. Trimming removed 6 bases at V and 0 bases at J, with 12 bases between. Here the CDR3 DNA reads TGTGCCAGCAGCCTAACTGGGAGCTCCTACGAGCAGTACTTC. Amino acids: CASSLTGSSYEQYF.